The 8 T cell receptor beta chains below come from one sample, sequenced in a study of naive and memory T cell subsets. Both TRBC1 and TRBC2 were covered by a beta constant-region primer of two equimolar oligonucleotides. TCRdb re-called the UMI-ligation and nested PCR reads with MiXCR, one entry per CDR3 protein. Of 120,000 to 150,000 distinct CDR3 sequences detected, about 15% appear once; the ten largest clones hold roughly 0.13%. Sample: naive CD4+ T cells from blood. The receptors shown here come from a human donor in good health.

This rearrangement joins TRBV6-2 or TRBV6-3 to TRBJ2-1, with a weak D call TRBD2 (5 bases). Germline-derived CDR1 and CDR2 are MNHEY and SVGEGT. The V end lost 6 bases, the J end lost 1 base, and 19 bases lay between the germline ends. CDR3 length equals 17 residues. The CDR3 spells CASSIRTVTSSYNEQFF. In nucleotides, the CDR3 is TGTGCCAGCAGCATTAGGACTGTTACTTCGTCCTACAATGAGCAGTTCTTC.

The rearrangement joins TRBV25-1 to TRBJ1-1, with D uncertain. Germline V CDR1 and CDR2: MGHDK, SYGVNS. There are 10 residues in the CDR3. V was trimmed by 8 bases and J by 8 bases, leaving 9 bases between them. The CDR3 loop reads CASGGREAFF. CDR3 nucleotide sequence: TGTGCCAGCGGCGGAAGGGAAGCTTTCTTT.

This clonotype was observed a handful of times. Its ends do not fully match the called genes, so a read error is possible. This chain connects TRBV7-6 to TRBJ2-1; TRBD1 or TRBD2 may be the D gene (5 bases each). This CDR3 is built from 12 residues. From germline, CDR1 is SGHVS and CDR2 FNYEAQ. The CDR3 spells CASSSSRDGLVF. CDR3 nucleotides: TGTGCCAGCAGCTCCTCCCGGGACGGCCTCGTCTTC.

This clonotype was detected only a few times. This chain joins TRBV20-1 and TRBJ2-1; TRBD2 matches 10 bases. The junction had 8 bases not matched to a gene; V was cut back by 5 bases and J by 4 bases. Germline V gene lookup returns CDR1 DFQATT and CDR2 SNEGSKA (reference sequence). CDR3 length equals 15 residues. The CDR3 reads CSARPRTSGYNEQFF. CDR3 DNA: TGCAGTGCTCGGCCACGGACTAGCGGTTACAATGAGCAGTTCTTC.

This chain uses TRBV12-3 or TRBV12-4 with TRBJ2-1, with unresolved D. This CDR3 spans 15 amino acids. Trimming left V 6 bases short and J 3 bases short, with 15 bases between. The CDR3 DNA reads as TGTGCCAGCAGCCCTGACAACGCAGACTACAATGAGCAGTTCTTC. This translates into CASSPDNADYNEQFF.

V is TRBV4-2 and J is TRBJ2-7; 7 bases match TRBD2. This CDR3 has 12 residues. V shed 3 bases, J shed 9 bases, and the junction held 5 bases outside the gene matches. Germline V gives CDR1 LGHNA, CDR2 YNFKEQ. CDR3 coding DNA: TGTGCCAGCAGCCAGAGCGGGGCTAGGCAGTACTTC. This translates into CASSQSGARQYF.

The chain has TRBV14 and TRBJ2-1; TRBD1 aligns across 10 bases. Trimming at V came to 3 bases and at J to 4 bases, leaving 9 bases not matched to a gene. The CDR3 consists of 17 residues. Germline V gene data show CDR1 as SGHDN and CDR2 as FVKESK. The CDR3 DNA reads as TGTGCCAGCAGCCAGGGACCGGGGACAGGGGCTTACAATGAGCAGTTCTTC. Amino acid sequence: CASSQGPGTGAYNEQFF.

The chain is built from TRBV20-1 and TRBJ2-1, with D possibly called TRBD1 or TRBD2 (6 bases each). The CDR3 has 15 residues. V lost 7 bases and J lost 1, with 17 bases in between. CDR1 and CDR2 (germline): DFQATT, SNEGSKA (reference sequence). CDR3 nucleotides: TGCAGTGGTCGGGGGCGCCGAACGTCCTACAATGAGCAGTTCTTC. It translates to CSGRGRRTSYNEQFF.